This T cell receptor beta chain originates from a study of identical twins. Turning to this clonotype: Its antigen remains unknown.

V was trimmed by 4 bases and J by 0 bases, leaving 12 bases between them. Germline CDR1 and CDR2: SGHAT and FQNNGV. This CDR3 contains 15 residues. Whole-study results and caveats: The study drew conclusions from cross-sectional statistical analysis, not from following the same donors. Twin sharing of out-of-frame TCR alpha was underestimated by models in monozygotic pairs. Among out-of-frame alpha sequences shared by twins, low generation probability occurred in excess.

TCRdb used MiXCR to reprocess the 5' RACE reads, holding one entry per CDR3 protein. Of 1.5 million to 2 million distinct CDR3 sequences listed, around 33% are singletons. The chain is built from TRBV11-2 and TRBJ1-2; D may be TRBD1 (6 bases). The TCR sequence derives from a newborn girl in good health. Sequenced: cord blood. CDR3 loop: CASSSDRNPNYGYTF. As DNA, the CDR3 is TGTGCCAGCAGCTCGGACAGAAACCCTAACTATGGCTACACCTTC.